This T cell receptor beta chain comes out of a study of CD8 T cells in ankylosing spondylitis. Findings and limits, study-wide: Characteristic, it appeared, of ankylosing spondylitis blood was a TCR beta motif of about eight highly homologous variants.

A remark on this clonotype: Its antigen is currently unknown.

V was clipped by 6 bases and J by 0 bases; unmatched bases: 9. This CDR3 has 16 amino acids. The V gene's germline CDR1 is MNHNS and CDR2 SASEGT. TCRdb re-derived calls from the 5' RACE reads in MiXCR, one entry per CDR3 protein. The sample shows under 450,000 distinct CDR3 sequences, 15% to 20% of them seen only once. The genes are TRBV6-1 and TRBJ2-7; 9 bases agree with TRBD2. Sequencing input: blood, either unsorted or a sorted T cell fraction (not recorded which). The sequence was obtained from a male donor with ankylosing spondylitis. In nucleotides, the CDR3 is TGTGCCAGCAGCCGGTGGGCGGGGGGGTTCTCCTACGAGCAGTACTTC. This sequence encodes CASSRWAGGFSYEQYF.